This paragraph reports one T cell receptor (beta chain). Its specificity is not known. TCRdb's table, derived via immunoSEQ multiplex PCR, lists solely in-frame clones and lacks some. Among 30,000 or so clones listed, under 85% were seen once. This record belongs to a study of radiotherapy plus CTLA-4 blockade in lung cancer. Study as a whole: Of the patients, more than 15% showed objective responses and around 34% attained disease control. Study findings and constraints: Radiotherapy was combined with ipilimumab, and tumor-derived TCR clones then expanded in blood. The best prediction of response reportedly came from early blood T cell clone dynamics, with interferon-beta.

Trimming at V came to 2 bases and at J to 7 bases, leaving 9 bases not matched to a gene. Germline V gives CDR1 WNHNN, CDR2 SYGVQD (reference sequence). The CDR3 spans 15 residues. This sequence originates from a human donor with non-small cell lung cancer whose response to radiotherapy plus ipilimumab could not be evaluated. Sequenced here: peripheral blood, sampled from a patient treated with radiotherapy plus ipilimumab. The chain is built from TRBV10-1 and TRBJ2-3; 7 nucleotides match TRBD2. The CDR3 bases are TGCGCCAGCAGTGAGGGGTTTCCGGGAGGTCATACGCAGTATTTT. Its translation is CASSEGFPGGHTQYF.